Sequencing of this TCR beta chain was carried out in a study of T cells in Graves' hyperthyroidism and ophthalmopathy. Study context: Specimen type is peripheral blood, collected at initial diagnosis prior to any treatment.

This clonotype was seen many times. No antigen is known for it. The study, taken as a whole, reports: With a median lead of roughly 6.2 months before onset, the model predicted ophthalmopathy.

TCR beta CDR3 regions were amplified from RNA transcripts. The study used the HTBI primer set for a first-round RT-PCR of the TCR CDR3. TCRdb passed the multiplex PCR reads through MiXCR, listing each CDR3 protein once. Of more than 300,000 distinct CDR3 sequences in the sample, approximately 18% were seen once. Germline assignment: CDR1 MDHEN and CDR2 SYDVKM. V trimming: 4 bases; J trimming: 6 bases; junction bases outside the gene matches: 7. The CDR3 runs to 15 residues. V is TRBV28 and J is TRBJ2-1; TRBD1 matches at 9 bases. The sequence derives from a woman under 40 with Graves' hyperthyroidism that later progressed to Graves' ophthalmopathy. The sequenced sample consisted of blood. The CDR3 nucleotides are TGTGCCAGCAGTTCAAGGACAGGGGTGGTCAATGAGCAGTTCTTC. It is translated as CASSSRTGVVNEQFF.